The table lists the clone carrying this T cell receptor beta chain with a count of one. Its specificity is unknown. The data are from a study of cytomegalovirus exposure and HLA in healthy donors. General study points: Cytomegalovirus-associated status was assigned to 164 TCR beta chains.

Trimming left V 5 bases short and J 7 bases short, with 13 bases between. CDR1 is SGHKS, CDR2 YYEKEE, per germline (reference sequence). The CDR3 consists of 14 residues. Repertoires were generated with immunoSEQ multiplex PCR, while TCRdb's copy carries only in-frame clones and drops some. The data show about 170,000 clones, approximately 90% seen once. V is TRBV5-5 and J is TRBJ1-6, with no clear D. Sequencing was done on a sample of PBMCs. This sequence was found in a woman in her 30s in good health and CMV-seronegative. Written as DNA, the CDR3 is TGTGCCAGCAGTCAGCTGAACGGGAATTCACCCCTCCACTTT. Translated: CASSQLNGNSPLHF.